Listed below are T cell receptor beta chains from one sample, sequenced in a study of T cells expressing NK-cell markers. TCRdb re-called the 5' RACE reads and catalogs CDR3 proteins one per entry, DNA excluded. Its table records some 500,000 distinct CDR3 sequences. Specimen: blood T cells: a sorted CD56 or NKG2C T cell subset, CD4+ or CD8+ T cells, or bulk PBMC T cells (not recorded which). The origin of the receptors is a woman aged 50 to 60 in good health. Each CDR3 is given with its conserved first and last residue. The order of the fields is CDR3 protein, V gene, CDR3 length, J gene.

CATSDPSSAVSSYNEQFF,TRBV24-1,18,TRBJ2-1
CASSQVGVGAFF,TRBV3-1,12,TRBJ1-1
CASSPVMEETQYF,TRBV23-1,13,TRBJ2-5
CATIGGYSGNTIYF,TRBV12-3/TRBV12-4,14,TRBJ1-3
CASSHRNIQYF,TRBV4-1,11,TRBJ2-4
CASSLLQGKADEQFF,TRBV12-3/TRBV12-4,15,TRBJ2-1
CSVTSQGTGYGYTF,TRBV29-1,14,TRBJ1-2
CASSFGDRAEETQYF,TRBV5-1,15,TRBJ2-5
CASSSLAGISDEQYF,TRBV28,15,TRBJ2-7
CASSLFGAGANYNEQFF,TRBV9,17,TRBJ2-1
CASSQGFGNQPQHF,TRBV3-1,14,TRBJ1-5
CASSRVDNYGYTF,TRBV27,13,TRBJ1-2
CSARVAGTGRSGTGELFF,TRBV20-1,18,TRBJ2-2
CASSSRGGTSGAGRKFF,TRBV7-8,17,TRBJ2-1
CASSLPGREGELFF,TRBV5-6,14,TRBJ2-2
CAISVTSGSLLPQETQYF,TRBV10-3,18,TRBJ2-5
CASSLVGGSEAFF,TRBV5-1,13,TRBJ1-1
CASTHRREGREQFF,TRBV7-8,14,TRBJ2-1
CATSEPGLAGDEQFF,TRBV24-1,15,TRBJ2-1
CASSLDPGRPDLNSYNEQFF,TRBV11-3,20,TRBJ2-1
CASSLSQGQSYTF,TRBV11-1,13,TRBJ1-2
CSVAPQGLAKNIQYF,TRBV20-1,15,TRBJ2-4
CASSQAASGAFF,TRBV14,12,TRBJ1-1
CASSSPGLNTDTQYF,TRBV11-2,15,TRBJ2-3
CASSINQGIGELFF,TRBV19,14,TRBJ2-2
CASGPGQGYGYTF,TRBV12-5,13,TRBJ1-2
CAISDSYNSPLHF,TRBV10-3,13,TRBJ1-6
CASKESWGTQFF,TRBV27,12,TRBJ2-1
CASSLTAMSEQFF,TRBV7-3,13,TRBJ2-1
CAARMSNNEQFF,TRBV10-3,12,TRBJ2-1
CASSLGSSGTPNEQYF,TRBV7-2,16,TRBJ2-7
CSARGGDWHGYTF,TRBV20-1,13,TRBJ1-2
CASSFFPSPDLDNSPLHF,TRBV12-3/TRBV12-4,18,TRBJ1-6
CASSEYRVYNEQFF,TRBV7-9,14,TRBJ2-1
CASSLDRGTGTYEQYF,TRBV11-3,16,TRBJ2-7